The 32 T cell receptor beta chains listed next were all sequenced from one sample in a study of T cell changes during pregnancy in multiple sclerosis. Clones were sequenced by immunoSEQ multiplex PCR, and TCRdb holds only the in-frame ones, with some missing. Among roughly 14,000 clones, approximately 80% were seen once, and the ten largest hold about 15%. The material sequenced was CD8+ T cells from peripheral blood mononuclear cells, taken after pregnancy. The receptors here all came from a female donor in good health, enrolled as a control in a pregnancy study.

The rearrangement links TRBV6-4 to TRBJ1-1; D might be TRBD1 (5 bases). V lost 0 bases, J lost 8 bases, and 10 bases lay in between. The CDR3 spans 13 residues. Germline V gives CDR1 MRHNA, CDR2 SNTAGT. The CDR3 DNA reads TGTGCCAGCAGTGACTCACCTCAGGGAGAAGCTTTCTTT. Translated, it gives CASSDSPQGEAFF.

The chain is built from TRBV9 and TRBJ2-2; perhaps TRBD2 as D (7 bases). This CDR3 has 17 amino acids. From germline, CDR1 is SGDLS and CDR2 YYNGEE. V was cut by 0 bases and J by 7 bases, with 19 bases left in between. The CDR3 DNA follows: TGTGCCAGCAGCGTAGGAGGGGGAGGGCCCTCAGACGGGGAGCTGTTTTTT. This gives the protein CASSVGGGGPSDGELFF.

This chain links TRBV6-4 with TRBJ2-5; the match to TRBD2 covers 11 bases. In germline, CDR1 is MRHNA, CDR2 SNTAGT. The trim removed 3 bases at V and 3 bases at J, leaving 3 bases unmatched. The CDR3 is 15 residues long. CDR3 loop: CASSELAGAEETQYF. CDR3 nucleotides: TGTGCCAGCAGTGAACTAGCGGGGGCCGAAGAGACCCAGTACTTC.

This rearrangement joins TRBV27 to TRBJ1-2, with D possibly TRBD1 on 5 matching bases. The CDR3 consists of 13 residues. Germline-derived CDR1 and CDR2 are MNHEY and SMNVEV (reference sequence). The V end lost 3 bases, the J end lost 6 bases, and 11 bases lay between the germline ends. The CDR3 bases are TGTGCCAGCAGTTTCGTCGGGGGGAATGGCTACACCTTC. Protein sequence: CASSFVGGNGYTF.

This clone was seen just once. The chain carries TRBV6-1 and TRBJ2-1, with D hard to call. Germline-derived CDR1 and CDR2 are MNHNS and SASEGT. This CDR3 is 15 amino acids long. V lost 2 bases and J 2 bases, leaving 10 bases between the germline ends. CDR3 in amino acids: CASSESVFAYNEQFF. CDR3 bases: TGTGCCAGCAGTGAATCGGTTTTCGCCTACAATGAGCAGTTCTTC.

CDR3: CASSLEPGGYNEQFF. The CDR3 DNA follows: TGTGCCAGCAGCTTAGAGCCGGGAGGTTACAATGAGCAGTTCTTC. The gene calls are TRBV11-3 and TRBJ2-1, with TRBD2 matching over 7 bases. This CDR3 is built from 15 residues. Germline loops: CDR1 SGHNT, CDR2 YENEEA. Trimming at V came to 0 bases and at J to 4 bases, leaving 3 bases not matched to a gene.

This chain links TRBV7-9 with TRBJ2-7, with D maybe TRBD1 (6 bases). This CDR3 is built from 14 residues. CDR1 and CDR2 (germline): SEHNR, FQNEAQ (reference sequence). Trimming removed 5 bases at V and 6 bases at J, with 17 bases between. The CDR3 loop reads CASSLGQPRGEQYF. In nucleotides, the CDR3 is TGTGCCAGCAGCCTCGGACAGCCCCGGGGCGAGCAGTACTTC.

The rearrangement uses TRBV5-1 and TRBJ1-2; D not certain. V was clipped by 2 bases and J by 0 bases, with 20 bases between them. Germline V gene data show CDR1 as SGHRS and CDR2 as YFSETQ. The CDR3 is 18 amino acids. The CDR3: CASSLWPQAFDPNYGYTF. CDR3 DNA sequence: TGCGCCAGCAGCTTATGGCCGCAGGCGTTCGATCCTAACTATGGCTACACCTTC.

J is TRBJ2-3 and V is TRBV6-1, with TRBD2 identical over 11 bases. The CDR3 length is 16 residues. V lost 2 bases and J lost 1; bases outside the gene matches: 2. The germline V gene encodes CDR1 MNHNS and CDR2 SASEGT. CDR3 nucleotides: TGTGCCAGCAGTGAATCACTAGCGGGGGGCACAGATACGCAGTATTTT. Its translation: CASSESLAGGTDTQYF.

The CDR3 region is CATRLAGAYNEQFF. The CDR3 DNA reads as TGTGCCACTCGACTAGCGGGAGCCTACAATGAGCAGTTCTTC. The gene calls are TRBV7-9 and TRBJ2-1; TRBD2 aligns across 12 bases. The CDR3 runs 14 residues. V lost 10 bases, J lost 2 bases, and 3 bases stayed unmatched. Germline V lookup: CDR1 SEHNR, CDR2 FQNEAQ (reference sequence).

The chain couples TRBV27 to TRBJ1-5; weak D call: TRBD1 (5 bases). Looked up from germline, CDR1 is MNHEY and CDR2 is SMNVEV (reference sequence). Trimming left V 0 bases short and J 6 bases short, with 12 bases between. The CDR3 is made up of 15 amino acids. The CDR3 loop is CASSLSRTTPQPQHF. The CDR3 coding sequence is TGTGCCAGCAGTTTATCTAGGACAACTCCTCAGCCCCAGCATTTT.

The chain is built from TRBV4-3 and TRBJ2-3; 13 bases fit TRBD2. The CDR3 consists of 17 residues. J gave up 1 base and V 2 bases, and 3 bases lay outside the gene matches. Per the germline V gene, CDR1 is LGHNA and CDR2 is YSLEER. CDR3 sequence reads: CASSQRTSGGGTDTQYF. The CDR3 region has the DNA TGCGCCAGCAGCCAAAGGACTAGCGGGGGAGGCACAGATACGCAGTATTTT.

The table lists this clone with a count of one. The chain uses TRBV21-1 and TRBJ1-5. TRBV21-1 is listed as a pseudogene. CDR3 length equals 13 residues. The CDR3 protein is CASPHRRDQPQHF. CDR3 coding DNA: TGTGCCAGCCCGCACCGGAGGGATCAGCCCCAGCATTTT.

This clone was seen repeatedly, ten times or more. V usage is TRBV6-4 and J usage is TRBJ1-1; 8 nucleotides line up with TRBD1. The CDR3 runs 14 residues. Germline CDR1 reads MRHNA; CDR2 reads SNTAGT. After removal of 6 bases from V and 2 bases from J, the junction contained 5 bases not matched to a gene. The CDR3 DNA reads as TGTGCCAGCAGCTCCGGACAGGGTAACACTGAAGCTTTCTTT. Protein product: CASSSGQGNTEAFF.

The chain combines TRBV15 with TRBJ2-3, with D possibly TRBD2 on 5 matching bases. This CDR3 has 15 residues. Between the trimmed V and J ends, which lost 5 bases and 4 bases, there was a span of 16 bases. The germline CDR1 and CDR2 sequences are LNHNV and YYDKDF (reference sequence). The CDR3: CATSSTGGSPDTQYF. In DNA, the CDR3 is TGTGCCACCAGCTCAACTGGAGGCTCCCCAGATACGCAGTATTTT.

This sequence joins TRBV2 and TRBJ2-1; 12 bases map to TRBD2. V lost 3 bases and J lost 7; bases outside the gene matches: 19. This CDR3 comprises 20 residues. CDR1 SNHLY and CDR2 FYNNEI come from the germline V gene. In DNA form, the CDR3 reads TGTGCCAGCAGTGATGGCCTCCCAGGCCTAGCGGGGGGGCCTGGAAATGAGCAGTTCTTC. Translated, it gives CASSDGLPGLAGGPGNEQFF.

This clone was seen just once. This CDR3 reads CATSRFSGTSNEQYF. In DNA, the CDR3 is TGTGCCACCAGCAGATTCTCCGGGACTAGCAACGAGCAGTACTTC. The chain joins TRBV15 to TRBJ2-7, with TRBD2 matching over 9 bases. The ends lost 2 bases at V and 5 bases at J; junction bases unmatched: 7. CDR1 and CDR2 (germline): LNHNV, YYDKDF (reference sequence). This CDR3 spans 15 amino acids.

The chain links TRBV7-6 to TRBJ2-5; the D is unclear. The CDR3 spans 16 residues. Germline values: CDR1 SGHVS, CDR2 FNYEAQ. Trimming removed 4 bases from V and 2 bases from J, with 17 bases in between. The CDR3 is CASSSYPGDPQETQYF. The CDR3 DNA is TGTGCCAGCAGCTCATACCCCGGTGATCCACAAGAGACCCAGTACTTC.

The V and J genes are TRBV9 and TRBJ1-2, with unresolved D. V was pared by 3 bases and J by 6 bases, with 12 bases between. The germline V gene has CDR1 SGDLS and CDR2 YYNGEE. The CDR3 runs 13 residues. This CDR3 reads CASSAGGLDGYTF. The CDR3 DNA is TGTGCCAGCAGCGCCGGCGGGCTAGATGGCTACACCTTC.

V gene TRBV27 combines with J gene TRBJ2-7; D is perhaps TRBD1 (6 bases). Germline V gene sequence: CDR1 MNHEY, CDR2 SMNVEV (reference sequence). The CDR3 has 14 amino acids. Deletions cut 6 bases from V and 4 bases from J, with 16 bases between. For the CDR3, the DNA is TGTGCCAGCAGGAGGGGGACCGTTCCGTACGAGCAGTACTTC. Its translation: CASRRGTVPYEQYF.

The chain is built from TRBV6-4 and TRBJ2-6; 10 bases match TRBD1. After removal of 4 bases from V and 0 bases from J, the junction contained 0 bases not matched to a gene. Germline V gene data show CDR1 as MRHNA and CDR2 as SNTAGT. CDR3 length: 16 amino acids. The chain's CDR3 is CASSGTGGSGANVLTF. CDR3 nucleotides: TGTGCCAGCAGTGGGACAGGGGGCTCTGGGGCCAACGTCCTGACTTTC.

The rearrangement uses TRBV6-8 and TRBJ2-3; 8 bases fit TRBD1. The length of the CDR3 is 15 residues. Trimming cost V 10 bases and J 5 bases; bases outside gene matches: 14. Germline V gene sequence: CDR1 MNHGY, CDR2 SAAAGT. CDR3 sequence: CATPPGQGHLDTQYF. The CDR3 coding sequence is TGTGCCACCCCGCCAGGACAGGGCCATTTAGATACGCAGTATTTT.

The chain carries TRBV6-4 and TRBJ2-2, with 11 bases fitting TRBD2. The length of the CDR3 is 16 residues. Germline loops: CDR1 MRHNA, CDR2 SNTAGT. V shed 4 bases and J 5 bases; nucleotides not matched to a gene: 6. The CDR3 DNA reads TGTGCCAGCAGTGTCGGGACTAGCGGCGGAACCGGGGAGCTGTTTTTT. Translation gives CASSVGTSGGTGELFF.

The chain has TRBV18 and TRBJ1-2; possible D gene TRBD1, 5 bases. Trimming removed 3 bases from V and 3 bases from J, with 23 bases in between. CDR3 length: 18 amino acids. Germline V gene sequence: CDR1 KGHSH, CDR2 LQKENI. This CDR3 is CASSPGTETETFHYGYTF. In DNA, the CDR3 is TGTGCCAGCTCACCCGGGACTGAGACAGAAACCTTCCACTATGGCTACACCTTC.

CDR3 bases: TGTGCCAGCAGTTTCGTGCAGGGGGCCGGGGAGCTGTTTTTT. It encodes CASSFVQGAGELFF. The V call is TRBV27, the J call TRBJ2-2; 7 bases line up with TRBD1. This CDR3 contains 14 residues. V lost 3 bases and J lost 6; bases outside the gene matches: 4. Per the germline V gene, CDR1 is MNHEY and CDR2 is SMNVEV (reference sequence).

The genes are TRBV19 and TRBJ1-1; possibly TRBD1 for D (6 bases). The CDR3 runs to 15 residues. The V and J ends lost 4 bases and 0 bases respectively, with 12 bases between them. From germline, CDR1 is LNHDA and CDR2 SQIVND (reference sequence). The CDR3 region has the DNA TGTGCCAGTAGTACCTCGGACAGCATGAACACTGAAGCTTTCTTT. It yields the protein CASSTSDSMNTEAFF.

The CDR3 protein is CAGEGGFTEAFF. In DNA, the CDR3 is TGTGCCGGGGAAGGGGGATTCACTGAAGCTTTCTTT. The rearrangement uses TRBV6-1 and TRBJ1-1, with D maybe TRBD1 (6 bases). CDR3 length equals 12 residues. Trimming took 11 bases from V and 4 from J, leaving 14 bases between them. CDR1 is MNHNS, CDR2 SASEGT, per germline.

The chain has TRBV28 and TRBJ2-5, with a tentative D call TRBD1 (5 bases). Germline V lookup: CDR1 MDHEN, CDR2 SYDVKM. Trimming stripped 4 bases from V and 5 bases from J, with 20 bases between. This CDR3 contains 16 residues. The CDR3 DNA is TGTGCCAGCAGTTCTACTCCCTTAGGGGCGAGGGAGACCCAGTACTTC. Translation gives CASSSTPLGARETQYF.

The rearrangement uses TRBV27 and TRBJ2-2; the D gene is possibly TRBD2 (5 bases). Germline values: CDR1 MNHEY, CDR2 SMNVEV (reference sequence). The length of the CDR3 is 12 residues. Trimming shortened V by 5 bases and J by 5 bases, and 6 bases separated the two germline ends. This CDR3 is CASSRGTGELFF. For the CDR3, the DNA is TGTGCCAGCAGTCGGGGTACCGGGGAGCTGTTTTTT.

The chain is built from TRBV7-3 and TRBJ1-1, with D possibly TRBD1 on 6 matching bases. Germline lookup yields CDR1 SGHTA and CDR2 FQGTGA. V lost 6 bases, J lost 9 bases, and 17 bases lay in between. The CDR3 spans 13 residues. The chain's CDR3 is CASSQIDGGQAFF. The DNA for the CDR3 is TGTGCCAGCAGTCAAATCGACGGGGGGCAAGCTTTCTTT.

The chain combines TRBV5-4 with TRBJ1-2, with a possible D match to TRBD1 (6 bases). Trimming pared 3 bases from V and 5 bases from J, leaving 14 bases between. Germline V gene lookup returns CDR1 SGHNT and CDR2 YYREEE (reference sequence). The CDR3 is 14 residues long. This chain's CDR3 is CASSSGTRGYGYTF. In DNA form, the CDR3 reads TGTGCCAGCAGCTCAGGGACAAGAGGATATGGCTACACCTTC.

The chain carries TRBV7-2 and TRBJ1-2; no definite D call. This CDR3 region has 16 residues. The germline V gene encodes CDR1 SGHTA and CDR2 FQGNSA. V was pared by 4 bases and J by 4 bases, with 19 bases between. DNA for the CDR3: TGTGCCAGCAGCTCCCTGGGAGGAAAGAACGTCTATGGCTACACCTTC. Translation: CASSSLGGKNVYGYTF.